This T cell receptor beta chain was sequenced in a study of shared clonotypes between healthy human individuals. General study findings and limits: Estimated clonotype richness was generally higher in naive than memory subsets.

V shed 2 bases and J shed 2 bases, with 9 bases lying between them. This CDR3 contains 14 residues. Germline loops: CDR1 SGHAT, CDR2 FQNNGV. This table comes from immunoSEQ multiplex PCR, and its TCRdb copy is limited to in-frame clones, with some not included. The profile shows some 79,000 clones, around 57% of them singletons. Note on this clone: Its antigen is unidentified.

This rearrangement joins TRBV11-2 to TRBJ1-1; TRBD1 might be the D (6 bases). The TCR sequence derives from a man younger than 45 in good health. The material sequenced was memory CD8+ T cells sorted from blood. Documented subset: CD45RO+ cells pooled with CCR7-negative TemRA cells. The CDR3 spells CASSLMTGNTEAFF. CDR3 nucleotides: TGTGCCAGCAGCTTAATGACAGGAAACACTGAAGCTTTCTTT.